A single sample gave rise to the 32 T cell receptor beta chains below, sequenced in a study of T cell repertoires in cytomegalovirus infection (dated by TCRdb to between 2018 and 2021). Sequencer: Illumina HiSeq 1500. Using fastp trimming at Q25 and MiXCR clonotype assembly, TCRdb reanalyzed the public sequencing data and kept in-frame beta chains. When rows share a CDR3 protein, they turn into one entry using the most common DNA and genes. For this sample the table gives approximately 750,000 distinct CDR3 sequences, of which less than 40% were detected only once. Under 3.5% of the sample goes to the ten largest clones. Sequenced input: PBMCs. These receptors originate from a human donor in good health (CMV status not recorded). Some clones in this sample may be carry-over from other donors' samples.

This clonotype was seen ten or more times. The gene calls are TRBV7-2 and TRBJ2-7; 12 nucleotides align to TRBD2. This CDR3 has 18 amino acids. The V gene's germline CDR1 is SGHTA and CDR2 FQGNSA. The junction had 13 bases not matched to a gene; V was cut back by 5 bases and J by 2 bases. CDR3 nucleotide sequence: TGTGCCAGCAGCCTACGCCGGCGACTAGCGGGAGACACCTACGAGCAGTACTTC. Translated, it gives CASSLRRRLAGDTYEQYF.

The table lists this clonotype with a count of one. In DNA, the CDR3 is TGTGCCAGCAGCCCGGGACGCATGCTCTATGGCTACACCTTC. This encodes CASSPGRMLYGYTF. V usage is TRBV25-1 and J usage is TRBJ1-2; a possible D gene is TRBD1 (5 bases). This CDR3 spans 14 amino acids. V was clipped by 6 bases and J by 4 bases, with 15 bases between them. Germline CDR1 and CDR2: MGHDK and SYGVNS.

CDR3 bases: TGTGCCAGTAGTATAGGGACAGGGACCACTGAAGCTTTCTTT. Amino acid sequence: CASSIGTGTTEAFF. The J gene is TRBJ1-1, the V gene TRBV19; 8 positions match TRBD1. Looked up from germline, CDR1 is LNHDA and CDR2 is SQIVND (reference sequence). The CDR3 has 14 amino acids. Losses at the gene ends were 1 base for V and 4 bases for J; bases not matched to a gene: 2.

This chain links TRBV7-3 with TRBJ1-1, with D hard to call. Germline values: CDR1 SGHTA, CDR2 FQGTGA. Between the trimmed V and J ends, which lost 2 bases and 3 bases, there was a span of 10 bases. This CDR3 spans 14 amino acids. CDR3 nucleotides: TGTGCCAGCAGCTTACTTAGCCGGGACACTGAAGCTTTCTTT. Translating gives CASSLLSRDTEAFF.

This clonotype appeared a single time. The conserved final phenylalanine or tryptophan is absent from the CDR3, which likely points to a read error. The chain couples TRBV24-1 to TRBJ2-1; D call uncertain. The CDR3 runs 16 residues. Trimming stripped 1 base from V and 6 bases from J, with 15 bases between. From germline, CDR1 is KGHDR and CDR2 SFDVKD. CDR3 sequence: CATSDLGPSSGNEQFL. The DNA of the CDR3 is TGTGCCACCAGTGATTTAGGGCCCAGCTCCGGCAATGAGCAGTTCTTA.

The rearrangement links TRBV20-1 to TRBJ1-5; 9 bases align to TRBD1. Germline CDR1 and CDR2: DFQATT and SNEGSKA (reference sequence). V gave up 5 bases and J gave up 3 bases; unmatched junction bases: 5. This CDR3 has 14 amino acids. This chain's CDR3 is CSAATGGYNQPQHF. The DNA for the CDR3 is TGCAGTGCTGCGACAGGGGGTTACAATCAGCCCCAGCATTTT.

In this sample, this clonotype turned up a few times. The V gene is TRBV5-6, the J gene TRBJ1-5; 8 bases map to TRBD1. CDR3 length: 16 amino acids. Germline lookup yields CDR1 SGHDT and CDR2 YYEEEE. V shed 4 bases and J 6 bases; nucleotides not matched to a gene: 12. CDR3 coding DNA: TGTGCCAGCAGCAAAAGACAGGGGCTTGTGAGTCAGCCCCAGCATTTT. Protein: CASSKRQGLVSQPQHF. Using reference TRBV5-6 and TRBJ1-5 for the parts outside the CDR3, the full variable domain is DAGVTQSPTHLIKTRGQQVTLRCSPKSGHDTVSWYQQALGQGPQFIFQYYEEEERQRGNFPDRFSGHQFPNYSSELNVNALLLGDSALYLCASSKRQGLVSQPQHFGDGTRLSIL.

The gene calls are TRBV12-3 or TRBV12-4 and TRBJ2-2; 11 nucleotides match TRBD2. J lost 0 bases, V lost 6 bases, and 9 bases had no gene match. The CDR3 consists of 18 residues. DNA of the CDR3: TGTGCCAGCAGCTCACAGCGACTAGCGGGGTCGAACACCGGGGAGCTGTTTTTT. This encodes CASSSQRLAGSNTGELFF.

This chain uses TRBV5-1 with TRBJ2-7; TRBD1 matches 7 bases. J lost 0 bases, V lost 0 bases, and 12 bases had no gene match. The germline CDR1 and CDR2 sequences are SGHRS and YFSETQ. CDR3 size: 18 residues. This chain's CDR3 is CASSLAAAGTAFSYEQYF. The CDR3 nucleotides read TGCGCCAGCAGCTTGGCTGCCGCTGGGACAGCCTTCTCCTACGAGCAGTACTTC.

The V gene is TRBV7-2, the J gene TRBJ2-3, with 10 positions matching TRBD2. Germline loops: CDR1 SGHTA, CDR2 FQGNSA. CDR3 length: 15 amino acids. V lost 2 bases, J lost 7 bases, and 6 bases stayed unmatched. The CDR3 bases are TGTGCCAGCAGCTTACCACTAGCGGGGTCACATACGCAGTATTTT. Encoded protein: CASSLPLAGSHTQYF.

This chain joins TRBV20-1 and TRBJ2-7, with 9 bases aligning to TRBD2. In germline, CDR1 is DFQATT, CDR2 SNEGSKA (reference sequence). This CDR3 contains 13 residues. V was pared by 7 bases and J by 2 bases, with 6 bases of the junction left unmatched. The chain's CDR3 is CSVTAGGPYEQYF. CDR3 DNA: TGCAGTGTTACAGCGGGAGGCCCCTACGAGCAGTACTTC.

This clonotype was observed at least ten times. The V call is TRBV7-2, the J call TRBJ1-5; D may be TRBD1 (5 bases). The V gene lost 5 bases and the J gene lost 2 bases, with 10 bases spanning the gap. Germline V lookup: CDR1 SGHTA, CDR2 FQGNSA. This CDR3 region has 14 residues. The CDR3 is CASSPGGGNQPQHF. As DNA, the CDR3 is TGTGCCAGCAGCCCTGGGGGGGGCAATCAGCCCCAGCATTTT.

This clonotype was seen more than once but under ten times. V usage is TRBV20-1 and J usage is TRBJ1-1, with D possibly being TRBD1 (5 bases). The CDR3 has 16 amino acids. V dropped 0 bases and J dropped 5 bases, with 19 bases sitting between them. Germline CDR1 is DFQATT and CDR2 is SNEGSKA (reference sequence). The CDR3 DNA reads as TGCAGTGCTAGAGATATCGAGGGGCTGGTGTGGACTGAAGCTTTCTTT. It is translated as CSARDIEGLVWTEAFF.

This clonotype has just a few counts. This chain uses TRBV7-2 with TRBJ2-2; 10 bases are a match to TRBD2. Germline assignment: CDR1 SGHTA and CDR2 FQGNSA. Trimming removed 5 bases from V and 1 base from J; junction bases left unmatched: 4. The CDR3 spans 16 residues. The CDR3 DNA sequence: TGTGCCAGCAGCCCAATAGCGGGGGGGAACACCGGGGAGCTGTTTTTT. Translated, it gives CASSPIAGGNTGELFF.

In this sample, this clonotype turned up many times. The chain links TRBV7-8 to TRBJ1-5; the match to TRBD1 covers 8 bases. Per germline, CDR1 SGHVS and CDR2 FQNEAQ. This CDR3 contains 17 residues. The ends lost 2 bases at V and 2 bases at J; junction bases unmatched: 8. The CDR3 DNA sequence: TGTGCCAGCAGCTTACGGACAGGGCGATCGGGCAATCAGCCCCAGCATTTT. Translated: CASSLRTGRSGNQPQHF.

The rearrangement uses TRBV11-2 and TRBJ1-1, with 10 bases lining up with TRBD1. Germline CDR1 reads SGHAT; CDR2 reads FQNNGV. CDR3 size: 17 residues. Unmatched junction bases numbered 4, after V lost 0 bases and J lost 0 bases. CDR3 protein: CASSLDGDRGLNTEAFF. The CDR3 DNA reads TGTGCCAGCAGCTTAGATGGGGACAGGGGTCTGAACACTGAAGCTTTCTTT.

In its sample, this clonotype was seen a few times. V is TRBV5-1 and J is TRBJ1-6, with D hard to call. CDR1 is SGHRS, CDR2 YFSETQ, per germline. The CDR3 covers 15 residues. V lost 0 bases and J lost 8, with 12 bases in between. This CDR3 is CASSLVGVSDSPLHF. For the CDR3, the DNA is TGCGCCAGCAGCTTGGTTGGCGTATCGGATTCACCCCTCCACTTT.

The sample holds many counts of this clonotype. The chain is built from TRBV7-2 and TRBJ2-7; the D is unclear. Germline assignment: CDR1 SGHTA and CDR2 FQGNSA. The CDR3 length is 11 residues. V lost 4 bases and J 4 bases, leaving 5 bases between the germline ends. CDR3 protein: CASSSRYEQYF. CDR3 in DNA: TGTGCCAGCAGCTCCCGGTACGAGCAGTACTTC. The full variable domain, in which reference TRBV7-2 and TRBJ2-7 provide the parts outside the CDR3, is GAGVSQSPSNKVTEKGKDVELRCDPISGHTALYWYRQSLGQGLEFLIYFQGNSAPDKSGLPSDRFSAERTGGSVSTLTIQRTQQEDSAVYLCASSSRYEQYFGPGTRLTVT.

CDR3 bases: TGTGCCATCAGTGACCCCCGAGGAGATACGCAGTATTTT. Protein sequence: CAISDPRGDTQYF. The chain recombines TRBV10-3 with TRBJ2-3; D gene uncertain. CDR3 length: 13 amino acids. Trimming shortened V by 3 bases and J by 5 bases, and 9 bases separated the two germline ends. Per the germline V gene, CDR1 is ENHRY and CDR2 is SYGVKD.

This clonotype was seen a handful of times. The chain uses TRBV27 and TRBJ2-5; the D is unclear. The CDR3 is made up of 13 amino acids. Per the germline V gene, CDR1 is MNHEY and CDR2 is SMNVEV (reference sequence). V lost 4 bases to trimming and J lost 10 bases, with 16 bases between them. The CDR3 coding sequence is TGTGCCAGCAGTTGGGGTAGCCCAGAACACCAGTACTTC. As protein: CASSWGSPEHQYF.

A few counts support this clonotype. The chain joins TRBV28 to TRBJ2-7; weak D call: TRBD1 (5 bases). Germline CDR1 MDHEN, CDR2 SYDVKM. V dropped 6 bases and J dropped 3 bases, with 9 bases sitting between them. The CDR3 is 12 residues long. CDR3 sequence: CASRQTGYEQYF. DNA of the CDR3: TGTGCCAGCAGACAAACAGGCTACGAGCAGTACTTC.

The chain employs TRBV6-1 and TRBJ2-7, with a possible D match to TRBD1 (5 bases). V was trimmed by 2 bases and J by 2 bases, leaving 13 bases between them. This CDR3 spans 15 amino acids. Germline assignment: CDR1 MNHNS and CDR2 SASEGT. CDR3 amino acids: CASSEWFQGPYEQYF. CDR3 in DNA: TGTGCCAGCAGTGAATGGTTTCAGGGCCCCTACGAGCAGTACTTC.

With respect to this clonotype: A much larger clone sits a single nucleotide away, making a read error possible. The chain is built from TRBV7-2 and TRBJ2-7; tentatively, D is TRBD2 (6 bases). Germline lookup yields CDR1 SGHTA and CDR2 FQGNSA. This CDR3 is built from 13 residues. The CDR3 sequence is CASSAEGGHEPYF. The CDR3 nucleotides read TGTGCCAGCAGCGCGGAGGGCGGCCACGAGCCGTACTTC. The full variable domain, in which reference TRBV7-2 and TRBJ2-7 provide the parts outside the CDR3, is GAGVSQSPSNKVTEKGKDVELRCDPISGHTALYWYRQSLGQGLEFLIYFQGNSAPDKSGLPSDRFSAERTGGSVSTLTIQRTQQEDSAVYLCASSAEGGHEPYFGPGTRLTVT.

The chain couples TRBV12-5 to TRBJ2-3, with TRBD1 matching 10 bases. V gave up 9 bases and J gave up 4 bases; unmatched junction bases: 13. Looked up from germline, CDR1 is LGHNT and CDR2 is FRNRAP. The CDR3 covers 16 residues. The CDR3 coding sequence is TGTGCTAGCCACCCTGTCTTGGGACAGGGGCCAGATACGCAGTATTTT. It specifies CASHPVLGQGPDTQYF.

In DNA form, the CDR3 reads TGTGCCAGCAGTGACACTTCGCCTCGACAGGGGAGCTCCTATAATTCACCCCTCCACTTT. It is translated as CASSDTSPRQGSSYNSPLHF. The chain recombines TRBV2 with TRBJ1-6, with 8 bases matching TRBD1. The CDR3 runs 20 residues. Per germline, CDR1 SNHLY and CDR2 FYNNEI. V was clipped by 3 bases and J by 0 bases; unmatched bases: 13. The full variable domain, in which reference TRBV2 and TRBJ1-6 provide the parts outside the CDR3, is EPEVTQTPSHQVTQMGQEVILRCVPISNHLYFYWYRQILGQKVEFLVSFYNNEISEKSEIFDDQFSVERPDGSNFTLKIRSTKLEDSAMYFCASSDTSPRQGSSYNSPLHFGNGTRLTVT.

The rearrangement links TRBV28 to TRBJ1-5; perhaps TRBD1 as D (5 bases). Trimming stripped 6 bases from V and 3 bases from J, with 12 bases between. CDR1 MDHEN and CDR2 SYDVKM come from the germline V gene. CDR3 length equals 14 residues. Written as DNA, the CDR3 is TGTGCCAGCAGGGGGGGGACGTTCAATCAGCCCCAGCATTTT. Translated, it gives CASRGGTFNQPQHF. Based on the CDR3 plus reference TRBV28 and TRBJ1-5, the full variable domain is DVKVTQSSRYLVKRTGEKVFLECVQDMDHENMFWYRQDPGLGLRLIYFSYDVKMKEKGDIPEGYSVSREKKERFSLILESASTNQTSMYLCASRGGTFNQPQHFGDGTRLSIL.

This chain links TRBV14 with TRBJ1-1; no reliable D call. Trimming removed 4 bases from V and 5 bases from J, with 17 bases in between. Germline V gene data show CDR1 as SGHDN and CDR2 as FVKESK. The CDR3 is 15 amino acids. This CDR3 reads CASSPISLGITEAFF. CDR3 DNA: TGTGCCAGCAGCCCCATATCCTTAGGGATAACTGAAGCTTTCTTT.

As to this clonotype: This may come from a read error, since a much larger clone is one base off. The missing conserved phenylalanine or tryptophan at the end of this CDR3 makes a read error likely. The chain links TRBV7-6 to TRBJ2-3; weak D call: TRBD1 (6 bases). Germline-derived CDR1 and CDR2 are SGHVS and FNYEAQ. This CDR3 comprises 15 residues. Trimming took 4 bases from V and 6 from J, leaving 17 bases between them. The CDR3 loop is CASSYRDIFGDTQYL. The CDR3 nucleotides are TGTGCCAGCAGCTACCGGGACATTTTTGGGGATACGCAGTATTTG.

The rearrangement joins TRBV6-5 to TRBJ2-1, with D perhaps TRBD2 (6 bases). The V end was cut by 6 bases, the J end by 14 bases, with 23 bases between. This CDR3 contains 14 residues. CDR1 and CDR2 from the germline V gene are MNHEY and SVGAGI. The CDR3 region has the DNA TGTGCCAGCAGCCCCCGAGCGGAACCCTCGGGGGAGTTCTTC. Residues: CASSPRAEPSGEFF.

Of note for this clonotype: Since the CDR3 does not end with the conserved phenylalanine or tryptophan, this likely comes from a read error. The DNA is left out, because the CDR3 cannot be placed on it with certainty; the CDR3 is given as TCRdb lists it. V is TRBV18 and J is TRBJ2-7; TRBD2, the D gene given by the table, was not confirmed from the DNA. The CDR3 length is 16 residues, termini included. Per germline, CDR1 KGHSH and CDR2 LQKENI. The CDR3 is CASSRASGVSSYEKYC.

V gene TRBV28 combines with J gene TRBJ1-5; 10 bases fit TRBD1. Germline V CDR1 and CDR2: MDHEN, SYDVKM. V was pared by 5 bases and J by 1 base, with 8 bases of the junction left unmatched. CDR3 length: 17 amino acids. The CDR3 is CASSPWTGGLSNQPQHF. The CDR3 DNA is TGTGCCAGCAGTCCCTGGACAGGGGGGTTAAGCAATCAGCCCCAGCATTTT.

The chain combines TRBV10-3 with TRBJ2-6, with a tentative D call TRBD1 (6 bases). The CDR3 contains 18 residues. Germline V gene sequence: CDR1 ENHRY, CDR2 SYGVKD. The V end lost 3 bases, the J end lost 0 bases, and 15 bases lay between the germline ends. CDR3 sequence (DNA): TGTGCCATCAGTGATCCGGACAGTCTACGCTCTGGGGCCAACGTCCTGACTTTC. Encoded protein: CAISDPDSLRSGANVLTF.